This T cell receptor beta chain was captured by sequencing in a study of low-dose radiotherapy and immunotherapy resistance in tumors. Study overall: Oral aspirin at 300 mg was taken daily by patients for four cycles, beginning on cycle 1 day 1.

This clonotype appeared many times. Time point noted: before trial treatment. Low-dose radiotherapy, low-dose cyclophosphamide, aspirin, ipilimumab and nivolumab were all given to the donors. Qualifying patients carried advanced solid tumors devoid of tumor-infiltrating lymphocytes. Both TCRalpha and TCRbeta chains were reverse transcribed with V-gene-specific primers. Using a constant-region primer together with a V-primer adapter, TCRs were subjected to 20 PCR cycles of amplification. Each CDR3 protein gets one entry after TCRdb re-called the reads with MiXCR. The sample records almost 40,000 distinct CDR3 sequences, about 28% being singletons. The germline V gene has CDR1 MDHEN and CDR2 SYDVKM. This CDR3 comprises 17 residues. V gave up 3 bases and J gave up 2 bases; unmatched junction bases: 8.

This chain joins TRBV28 and TRBJ2-5; TRBD2 agrees at 11 bases. This material consisted of PBMCs, taken before treatment. This sequence originates from a male donor with gallbladder cancer. The CDR3 DNA reads TGTGCCAGCAGTTTTAGGGGACTAGCGGACCTACAAGAGACCCAGTACTTC. It codes for CASSFRGLADLQETQYF.